The TCR beta chain under discussion was sequenced for a study of identical twins. Study conclusions and caveats: Conclusions rested on cross-sectional statistics rather than following the same donors.

Germline CDR1 reads SEHNR; CDR2 reads FQNEAQ (reference sequence). The ends lost 5 bases at V and 10 bases at J; junction bases unmatched: 9. The CDR3 runs 15 residues. The cDNA had a unique molecular identifier and a template-switch universal primer site. TCRdb redid the calling of the 5' RACE reads with MiXCR, one entry per CDR3 protein. The sample includes about 530,000 distinct CDR3 sequences, around 22% of them seen just once. This clonotype was detected ten times or more. Its target is unknown. Healthy Caucasian donors formed the entire cohort. The sample was also linked to a second study, of yellow fever vaccine responses in identical twins.

The receptor comes from a woman aged 18-30 years in good health. Material for sequencing was CD4+ T cells sorted from blood. V and J are TRBV7-9 and TRBJ1-6; 9 bases map to TRBD1. The DNA for the CDR3 is TGTGCCAGCAGCCTGGGACAGGGCAAAGGATCACCCCTCCACTTT. Its translation: CASSLGQGKGSPLHF.